This T cell receptor beta chain was captured in a study of human T cells and chemical hapten exposure. V lost 6 bases and J lost 4; bases outside the gene matches: 6. The CDR3 spans 15 residues. CDR1 and CDR2 (germline): WNHNN, SYGVQD (reference sequence). Using its own MiXCR run on the RACE reads, TCRdb lists one record per CDR3 protein. The repertoire holds about 80,000 distinct CDR3 sequences, with 12% to 15% as singletons. Regarding time point: pre-sensitization, week 0. Treatment denoted: therapeutic diphenylcyclopropenone sensitization with weekly scalp DPC. In this sample, this clonotype turned up many times.

The starting material was whole blood, obtained in connection with sensitization to the hapten diphenylcyclopropenone (DPC). The chain carries TRBV10-1 and TRBJ2-7; 13 bases are a match to TRBD2. This clonotype originated in a woman aged 45-59 years with alopecia areata. Some clones in this sample may be carry-over from other donors' samples. Here the CDR3 DNA reads TGCGCCAGCAGCGGACCGGGACTAGCGGGGTACGAGCAGTACTTC. This translates into CASSGPGLAGYEQYF.